Included here is one T cell receptor beta chain sequence, with context. Looked up from germline, CDR1 is MDHEN and CDR2 is SYDVKM. The V gene lost 6 bases and the J gene lost 4 bases, with 13 bases spanning the gap. This CDR3 region has 13 residues. This sample stems from a study of blood T cell repertoires in COVID-19. Assay used: immunoSEQ multiplex PCR; TCRdb lists only in-frame clones, some missing. The table lists 65,000 to 75,000 clones, under 95% of them singletons, with 1.5% in the top ten. The clonotype was recovered from a man between 45 and 60 years old with acute or convalescent COVID-19. This chain connects TRBV28 to TRBJ2-7, with D tentatively TRBD1 (5 bases). Sequenced material: peripheral blood. The CDR3 DNA is TGTGCCAGCAGAGGGGAAGGGCGGTACGAGCAGTACGTC. Protein sequence: CASRGEGRYEQYV.